The rows below give T cell receptor beta chains drawn from one sample of a study of T cell repertoires in cytomegalovirus infection. Antigens of these TCRs are unknown. One entry per CDR3 protein results from TCRdb running MiXCR on the reads. The sample carries some 350,000 distinct CDR3 sequences, about 32% recorded once. Sample: cultured PBMCs, taken from culture after CMV antigen stimulation. The receptor set was obtained from a human donor in good health (CMV status not recorded). Some clones in this sample may be carry-over from other donors' samples. Both conserved end residues are part of each CDR3. A D gene is named only where the DNA matches it firmly. Some rows have no size entry. The others give once, few or many, or a class for an expanded clone.

TRBV29-1,TRBJ1-5,NA,NA,CSVREVGNQPQHF,TGCAGCGTCAGGGAAGTGGGCAATCAGCCCCAGCATTTT
TRBV7-2,TRBJ2-5,NA,many,CASSLEARETQYF,TGTGCCAGCAGCTTAGAGGCCAGAGAGACCCAGTACTTC
TRBV11-2,TRBJ1-1,NA,NA,CASSLVFGNTEAFF,TGTGCCAGCAGCTTAGTTTTTGGGAACACTGAAGCTTTCTTT
TRBV28,TRBJ2-7,TRBD1,few,CASSPGQGGEQYF,TGTGCCAGCAGTCCTGGACAGGGGGGCGAGCAGTACTTC
TRBV30,TRBJ1-1,NA,NA,CAWSVLRFTEAFF,TGTGCCTGGAGTGTACTCCGGTTCACTGAAGCTTTCTTT
TRBV23-1,TRBJ2-7,NA,NA,CASSQSGEGERVLHEQYF,TGCGCCAGCAGTCAATCGGGGGAAGGGGAGCGGGTGTTGCACGAGCAGTACTTC
TRBV7-2,TRBJ2-6,TRBD1,many,CASSLTGTGGGGANVLTF,TGTGCCAGCAGCCTCACCGGGACAGGGGGCGGTGGGGCCAACGTCCTGACTTTC
TRBV6-2/TRBV6-3,TRBJ2-1,TRBD2,NA,CASSRGGLYNEQFF,TGTGCCAGCAGTCGGGGGGGACTCTACAATGAGCAGTTCTTC
TRBV12-3/TRBV12-4,TRBJ2-3,NA,NA,CASSTSTDTQYF,TGTGCCAGCAGTACTAGCACAGATACGCAGTATTTT
TRBV10-2,TRBJ2-6,NA,NA,CASKAFSGANVLTF,TGCGCCAGCAAGGCCTTCTCTGGGGCCAACGTCCTGACTTTC
TRBV7-2,TRBJ2-1,NA,many,CASSRSPLYNEQFF,TGTGCCAGCAGCAGGTCGCCCCTCTACAATGAGCAGTTCTTC
TRBV28,TRBJ2-7,TRBD1,NA,CASSTSRQGFNEQYF,TGTGCCAGCAGCACCTCCCGACAGGGGTTCAACGAGCAGTACTTC
TRBV4-3,TRBJ1-5,TRBD1,few,CASSQGQGRGNQPQHF,TGCGCCAGCAGCCAAGGACAGGGTCGGGGCAATCAGCCCCAGCATTTT
TRBV7-2,TRBJ2-3,TRBD2,NA,CASSQLAGGSTDTQYF,TGTGCCAGCAGCCAGCTAGCGGGAGGGAGCACAGATACGCAGTATTTT
TRBV11-3,TRBJ2-6,NA,NA,CASTMAGLSSGANVLTF,TGTGCCAGCACTATGGCAGGTTTGAGCTCTGGGGCCAACGTCCTGACTTTC
TRBV7-2,TRBJ2-7,TRBD2,NA,CASSSGLAGDIYEQYF,TGTGCCAGCAGCTCCGGACTAGCGGGAGACATCTACGAGCAGTACTTC
TRBV5-4,TRBJ2-1,NA,NA,CASRLTESSYNEQFF,TGTGCCAGCAGACTTACAGAGAGCTCCTACAATGAGCAGTTCTTC
TRBV9,TRBJ2-3,NA,NA,CASSAEGGVPDTQYF,TGTGCCAGCAGCGCAGAAGGGGGTGTCCCAGATACGCAGTATTTT
TRBV6-5,TRBJ2-5,TRBD2,NA,CASSYSTSGSRWETQYF,TGTGCCAGCAGTTACTCGACTAGCGGGAGTCGTTGGGAGACCCAGTACTTC
TRBV20-1,TRBJ1-5,NA,few,CSGTGGAGQPQHF,TGCAGTGGGACGGGGGGGGCGGGTCAGCCCCAGCATTTT
TRBV5-1,TRBJ1-1,NA,NA,CASSLVPTNTEAFF,TGCGCCAGCAGCTTGGTTCCCACGAACACTGAAGCTTTCTTT
TRBV18,TRBJ2-1,NA,NA,CASSPLPDLPYNEQFF,TGTGCCAGCTCACCACTCCCTGACTTACCTTACAATGAGCAGTTCTTC
TRBV10-3,TRBJ2-5,NA,NA,CAISEQPQETQYF,TGTGCCATCAGTGAACAGCCCCAAGAGACCCAGTACTTC
TRBV20-1,TRBJ1-3,NA,NA,CSATLLRSGNTIYF,TGCAGTGCCACCCTCCTGCGATCTGGAAACACCATATATTTT
TRBV6-5,TRBJ2-3,TRBD2,NA,CASSGTSGRGSIGTDTQYF,TGTGCCAGCAGTGGGACTAGCGGGAGAGGTTCTATTGGCACAGATACGCAGTATTTT
TRBV4-1,TRBJ2-1,TRBD2,NA,CASSPPRTSGSYNEQFF,TGCGCCAGCAGCCCCCCCCGGACTAGCGGCTCCTACAATGAGCAGTTCTTC
TRBV24-1,TRBJ1-1,NA,few,CATSGSGNTEAFF,TGTGCCACCAGTGGCTCGGGGAACACTGAAGCTTTCTTT
TRBV19,TRBJ1-5,NA,NA,CASSSGHQVNQPQHF,TGTGCCAGTAGTTCAGGACACCAAGTTAATCAGCCCCAGCATTTT
TRBV4-3,TRBJ2-2,TRBD1,NA,CASSQVVIGGNTGELFF,TGCGCCAGCAGCCAAGTGGTGATAGGGGGCAACACCGGGGAGCTGTTTTTT
TRBV27,TRBJ2-1,NA,NA,CASTIIRGLRNNRSSYNEQFF,TGTGCCAGCACCATAATTCGGGGACTGAGGAATAACAGGAGCTCCTACAATGAGCAGTTCTTC
TRBV20-1,TRBJ1-2,TRBD1,NA,CSAQNRDSYGYTF,TGCAGTGCTCAAAACCGGGACAGCTATGGCTACACCTTC
TRBV7-2,TRBJ2-7,TRBD1,NA,CASSLARTGNLYEQYF,TGTGCCAGCAGCTTAGCACGGACAGGAAATCTATACGAGCAGTACTTC